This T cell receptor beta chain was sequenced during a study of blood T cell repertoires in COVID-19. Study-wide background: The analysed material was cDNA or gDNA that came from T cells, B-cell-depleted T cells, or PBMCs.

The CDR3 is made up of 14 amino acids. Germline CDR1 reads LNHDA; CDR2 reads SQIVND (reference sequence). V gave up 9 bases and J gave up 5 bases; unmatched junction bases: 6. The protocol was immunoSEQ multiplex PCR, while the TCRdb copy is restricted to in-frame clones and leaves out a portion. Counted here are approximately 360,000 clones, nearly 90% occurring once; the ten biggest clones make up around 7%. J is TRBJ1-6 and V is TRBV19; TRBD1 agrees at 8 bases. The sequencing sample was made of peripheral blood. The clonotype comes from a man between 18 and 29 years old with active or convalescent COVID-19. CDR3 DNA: TGTGCCAGCGACAGGGGTTCGGATAATTCACCCCTCCACTTT. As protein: CASDRGSDNSPLHF.